The rows below give T cell receptor beta chains drawn from one sample of a study of blood T cells in healthy people across ages. TCRdb reprocessed the 5' RACE reads with MiXCR, giving one entry per CDR3 protein. The sample comprises some 1.4 million distinct CDR3 sequences, 42% of which are singletons, and 7.9% rests with the top ten. Sequenced: blood. The origin of the receptors is a woman aged 18-35 years in good health. Each CDR3 is given with its conserved first and last residue. Each record gives: clone size, J gene, V gene, D gene, CDR3 DNA, CDR3 protein. D genes are given only for firm matches. Some rows mark clone size as missing; the rest say once, few, many or name a class of expanded clone.

size: few
J: TRBJ2-3
V: TRBV6-2/TRBV6-3
D: .
DNA: TGTGCCAGCAGTTCTGGTTTCGATACGCAGTATTTT
CDR3: CASSSGFDTQYF

size: many
J: TRBJ2-7
V: TRBV18
D: .
DNA: TGTGCCAGCAGCCCAGGGAACTACGAGCAGTACTTC
CDR3: CASSPGNYEQYF

size: few
J: TRBJ2-1
V: TRBV20-1
D: TRBD2
DNA: TGCAGTGCTAGAGGGACTAGCGGGGATTACAATGAGCAGTTCTTC
CDR3: CSARGTSGDYNEQFF

size: .
J: TRBJ2-1
V: TRBV6-2/TRBV6-3
D: .
DNA: TGTGCCAGCCGCCCCTGGAACAATGAGCAGTTCTTC
CDR3: CASRPWNNEQFF

size: few
J: TRBJ2-7
V: TRBV20-1
D: .
DNA: TGCAGTGCTAGAGGGCCCCCTGACACGACCTACGAGCAGTACTTC
CDR3: CSARGPPDTTYEQYF

size: .
J: TRBJ2-2
V: TRBV18
D: .
DNA: TGTGCCAGCTCACCAGGACTTTCCCGGGAGCTGTTTTTT
CDR3: CASSPGLSRELFF

size: few
J: TRBJ1-4
V: TRBV12-3/TRBV12-4
D: TRBD1
DNA: TGTGCCAGCACCCTGGGACAGACTAATGAAAAACTGTTTTTT
CDR3: CASTLGQTNEKLFF

size: once
J: TRBJ2-1
V: TRBV3-1
D: TRBD1
DNA: TGTGCCAGCAGCCAAGCCGGGACAGGGGCCGTCAATGAGCAGTTCTTC
CDR3: CASSQAGTGAVNEQFF

size: few
J: TRBJ1-2
V: TRBV6-5
D: .
DNA: TGTGCCAGCAGTTACTCGGTGACTGGTAACTATGGCTACACCTTC
CDR3: CASSYSVTGNYGYTF

size: few
J: TRBJ2-5
V: TRBV7-9
D: .
DNA: TGTGCCAGCAGCTTAGATGGAGTAGAGACCCAGTACTTC
CDR3: CASSLDGVETQYF

size: .
J: TRBJ2-5
V: TRBV12-3/TRBV12-4
D: .
DNA: TGTGCCAGCAGCCCAAACCCGCGCGAAGAGACCCAGTACTTC
CDR3: CASSPNPREETQYF

size: .
J: TRBJ2-3
V: TRBV11-2
D: .
DNA: TGTGCCAGCAGCTCGACCGGGGGGCTGGTAGATACGCAGTATTTT
CDR3: CASSSTGGLVDTQYF

size: .
J: TRBJ2-1
V: TRBV9
D: TRBD2
DNA: TGTGCCAGCAGCGTAGATCCGGCTGAACTAGCGGGGGGGTTTGAGCAGTTCTTC
CDR3: CASSVDPAELAGGFEQFF

size: .
J: TRBJ1-2
V: TRBV30
D: .
DNA: TGTGCCTGGAATGTTGGGTCCAACTATGGCTACACCTTC
CDR3: CAWNVGSNYGYTF

size: few
J: TRBJ1-6
V: TRBV5-1
D: TRBD1
DNA: TGCGCCAGCAGCCCTACGACCGGGACAGGGGGGAATTCACCCCTCCACTTT
CDR3: CASSPTTGTGGNSPLHF

size: .
J: TRBJ2-1
V: TRBV20-1
D: TRBD1
DNA: TGCAGTGCTAGAGCCCGGACAGGGAGCAATGAGCAGTTCTTC
CDR3: CSARARTGSNEQFF

size: .
J: TRBJ2-3
V: TRBV3-1
D: .
DNA: TGTGCCAGCAGCCATACCACAGGAATCACAGATACGCAGTATTTT
CDR3: CASSHTTGITDTQYF

size: .
J: TRBJ2-1
V: TRBV7-2
D: .
DNA: TGTGCCAGCAGCTCAACCACGGCGTTGGGTAGACTAGACAATGAGCAGTTCTTC
CDR3: CASSSTTALGRLDNEQFF

size: few
J: TRBJ2-5
V: TRBV20-1
D: .
DNA: TGCAGTGCTACTGTCTTCCAAGAGACCCAGTACTTC
CDR3: CSATVFQETQYF

size: few
J: TRBJ2-1
V: TRBV7-2
D: TRBD2
DNA: TGTGCCAGCAGCTTAAGTAGCGGGAGGCCCCTCAATGAGCAGTTCTTC
CDR3: CASSLSSGRPLNEQFF

size: .
J: TRBJ1-3
V: TRBV7-9
D: .
DNA: TGTGCCAGCAGCCCTCTAAACACCATATATTTT
CDR3: CASSPLNTIYF

size: .
J: TRBJ2-3
V: TRBV11-2
D: .
DNA: TGTGCCAGCAGCTTAGATCGGGGGGCGGCTAGCGTTAGCACAGATACGCAGTATTTT
CDR3: CASSLDRGAASVSTDTQYF

size: .
J: TRBJ2-1
V: TRBV2
D: .
DNA: TGTGCCAGCAACAGGGGGGGATACAATGAGCAGTTCTTC
CDR3: CASNRGGYNEQFF

size: .
J: TRBJ2-7
V: TRBV20-1
D: TRBD2
DNA: TGCAGTGCTAGAGATCTTAACAGGCAAGGGACTAGCGGGTTATACTACGAGCAGTACTTC
CDR3: CSARDLNRQGTSGLYYEQYF

size: many
J: TRBJ2-5
V: TRBV29-1
D: .
DNA: TGCAGCGTGATAGACACGTACCAAGAGACCCAGTACTTC
CDR3: CSVIDTYQETQYF

size: few
J: TRBJ2-1
V: TRBV15
D: .
DNA: TGTGCCACCAGCAATCCCAGGGTTCCCTACAATGAGCAGTTCTTC
CDR3: CATSNPRVPYNEQFF

size: few
J: TRBJ1-1
V: TRBV29-1
D: .
DNA: TGCAGCGGCGAACAGGGCACTGAAGCTTTCTTT
CDR3: CSGEQGTEAFF

size: few
J: TRBJ2-7
V: TRBV7-9
D: TRBD2
DNA: TGTGCCAGCAGCTTGGGTTCGGGAGGAATCTCCTACGAGCAGTACTTC
CDR3: CASSLGSGGISYEQYF

size: .
J: TRBJ1-5
V: TRBV5-1
D: TRBD1
DNA: TGCGCCAGCAGCCCGGGACAGGGCGGGAGACAGCCCCAGCATTTT
CDR3: CASSPGQGGRQPQHF

size: few
J: TRBJ1-2
V: TRBV3-1
D: TRBD1
DNA: TGTGCCAGCAGCCAAGTTCAAACAGGGGGCAACTATGGCTACACCTTC
CDR3: CASSQVQTGGNYGYTF

size: .
J: TRBJ2-7
V: TRBV7-8
D: TRBD2
DNA: TGTGCCAGCAGCTTACGGGGACTAGCGGGTTTACCCAGCTCCTACAATGAGCAGTACTTC
CDR3: CASSLRGLAGLPSSYNEQYF

size: many
J: TRBJ2-1
V: TRBV12-3/TRBV12-4
D: .
DNA: TGTGCCAGCAGTTTGGGAGGAACCGAGCAGTTCTTC
CDR3: CASSLGGTEQFF

size: .
J: TRBJ2-5
V: TRBV6-5
D: .
DNA: TGTGCCAGCAGGAGAACAGGGTGTGGTCAGTACTTC
CDR3: CASRRTGCGQYF

size: .
J: TRBJ2-7
V: TRBV6-5
D: TRBD2
DNA: TGTGCCAGCAGTCCACCACCGGGGGGGCACACCTACGAGCAGTACTTC
CDR3: CASSPPPGGHTYEQYF

size: .
J: TRBJ2-7
V: TRBV20-1
D: .
DNA: TGCAGTGCTAGCTACTGGCCGGGGTACGAGCAGTACTTC
CDR3: CSASYWPGYEQYF

size: .
J: TRBJ2-1
V: TRBV21-1
D: .
DNA: TGTGCCAGCAGCAAAGCCGGGACTAGCGGGGATGGCGAGCAGTTCTTC
CDR3: CASSKAGTSGDGEQFF

size: .
J: TRBJ2-6
V: TRBV5-1
D: TRBD1
DNA: TGCGCCAGCAGCGCCCAGGGACAGCCCTCTGGGGCCAACGTCCTGACTTTC
CDR3: CASSAQGQPSGANVLTF

size: .
J: TRBJ1-6
V: TRBV14
D: .
DNA: TGTGCCAGCAGCCGCGGGACTTCAAGCAATTCACCCCTCCACTTT
CDR3: CASSRGTSSNSPLHF

size: few
J: TRBJ2-4
V: TRBV20-1
D: TRBD2
DNA: TGCAGTGCTTCAGGGGGACTAGCGGGGGTGGTCAAAAACATTCAGTACTTC
CDR3: CSASGGLAGVVKNIQYF

size: .
J: TRBJ2-7
V: TRBV27
D: .
DNA: TGTGCCAGCGCTTGGGGCAGGGTCTACGAGCAGTACTTC
CDR3: CASAWGRVYEQYF

size: few
J: TRBJ2-7
V: TRBV20-1
D: .
DNA: TGCAGCCCTGAAGAGCAGTACTTC
CDR3: CSPEEQYF

size: .
J: TRBJ2-4
V: TRBV6-1
D: .
DNA: TGTGCCAGCAGTGATTGGGCCAAAAACATTCAGTACTTC
CDR3: CASSDWAKNIQYF

size: .
J: TRBJ2-7
V: TRBV15
D: .
DNA: TGTGCCACCAGCAGAGATCCGGCGGGGATCTACGAGCAGTACTTC
CDR3: CATSRDPAGIYEQYF

size: few
J: TRBJ1-5
V: TRBV20-1
D: .
DNA: TGCAGTGCTAGCGTACAGGGTGCGGGTCAGCCCCAGCATTTT
CDR3: CSASVQGAGQPQHF

size: .
J: TRBJ2-6
V: TRBV20-1
D: TRBD1
DNA: TGCAGTGCTAGCACAGGGGCTAACGGGGTCAACGTCCTGACTTTC
CDR3: CSASTGANGVNVLTF

size: .
J: TRBJ2-7
V: TRBV5-5
D: .
DNA: TGTGCCAGCAGCTTGGGAGACTTCTCCTACAATGAGCAGTACTTC
CDR3: CASSLGDFSYNEQYF

size: .
J: TRBJ2-1
V: TRBV6-5
D: .
DNA: TGTGCCAGTTCCTCGCGGGCATACCAGCAGTTCTTC
CDR3: CASSSRAYQQFF

size: .
J: TRBJ2-2
V: TRBV7-2
D: TRBD1
DNA: TGTGCCAGCAGCCGACAGGGCCCGAGCACCGGGGAGCTGTTTTTT
CDR3: CASSRQGPSTGELFF

size: few
J: TRBJ1-2
V: TRBV5-5
D: TRBD1
DNA: TGTGCCAGCAGCTCTAATACAGGGGGACCGGGCGGCTACACCTTC
CDR3: CASSSNTGGPGGYTF

size: .
J: TRBJ1-4
V: TRBV12-3/TRBV12-4
D: .
DNA: TGTGCCAGCAGTTTACCTAAGACGGCAGAAAAAAAACTGTTTTTT
CDR3: CASSLPKTAEKKLFF

size: few
J: TRBJ2-7
V: TRBV3-1
D: TRBD2
DNA: TGTGCCAGCAGCCACCTTACTAGCGGGGCCGACTACGAGCAGTACTTC
CDR3: CASSHLTSGADYEQYF

size: .
J: TRBJ1-5
V: TRBV6-5
D: .
DNA: TGTGCCAGTAGTCCGGCCACAGGGTTTGGCAATCAGCCCCAGCATTTT
CDR3: CASSPATGFGNQPQHF